The present T cell receptor beta chain was sequenced within a study of control samples from healthy donors and cancer patients. Using immunoSEQ multiplex PCR, the repertoire was profiled, and TCRdb retains in-frame clones only, with some absent. This table holds about 92,000 clones, roughly four fifths found once. The CDR3 runs 15 residues. V lost 2 bases and J 0 bases, leaving 10 bases between the germline ends. Germline-derived CDR1 and CDR2 are MNHNS and SASEGT. This chain connects TRBV6-1 to TRBJ1-2; D call uncertain. The sequence was collected from a woman aged 55-69 years in good health. Sequencing was done on a sample of blood. CDR3 protein: CASSEREQPNYGYTF. CDR3 DNA: TGTGCCAGCAGTGAAAGGGAACAGCCTAACTATGGCTACACCTTC.